The next 10 T cell receptor beta chains were all read from a single sample in a study of tumor-infiltrating lymphocytes in primary liver carcinoma. A primer matching the constant region was used to make TCR beta cDNA from 450 to 550 ng of total RNA. Construction of TCR beta libraries relied on three successive nested multiplex PCR rounds employing slightly modified ARM-PCR. A C-beta reverse primer was combined with TRBV1-TRBV30 forward primers in the first two PCR rounds, and each round had approximately 10 cycles. TCRdb reanalysed the multiplex PCR reads using MiXCR and keeps one entry per CDR3 protein. The sample holds fewer than 350,000 distinct CDR3 sequences; more than 55% are singletons and the top ten take roughly 8.9%. Germline DNA was also extracted, and blood RNA was taken from unsorted whole blood. Sequencing used peripheral blood. All receptors come from a man in his forties with primary liver carcinoma and hepatitis B virus infection.

The chain employs TRBV29-1 and TRBJ2-5; 8 bases are a match to TRBD1. The CDR3 totals 13 residues. CDR1 is SQVTM and CDR2 is ANQGSEA in the germline V gene. CDR3 loop: CSDQGADSKTQYF. Written as DNA, the CDR3 is TGCAGTGACCAGGGGGCGGATTCCAAGACCCAGTACTTC. Looking up the rest from reference TRBV29-1 and TRBJ2-5 gives the full variable domain: SAVISQKPSRDICQRGTSLTIQCQVDSQVTMMFWYRQQPGQSLTLIATANQGSEATYESGFVIDKFPISRPNLTFSTLTVSNMSPEDSSIYLCSDQGADSKTQYFGPGTRLLVL.

In the case of this clonotype: Since no conserved phenylalanine or tryptophan closes the CDR3, a read error is the likely cause. The V gene is TRBV4-3, the J gene TRBJ2-1, with D tentatively TRBD2 (6 bases). Germline loops: CDR1 LGHNA, CDR2 YSLEER. The CDR3 runs 11 residues. The CDR3 reads CASGQGREQFL. Here the CDR3 DNA reads TGCGCCAGCGGCCAAGGGAGGGAGCAGTTCTTA.

Regarding this clonotype: This may be a read error: a much more frequent sequence differs by one nucleotide. The CDR3 does not end in the conserved phenylalanine or tryptophan, so this is likely a read error. V is TRBV4-3 and J is TRBJ2-5; D gene ambiguous. V dropped 6 bases and J dropped 5 bases, with 7 bases sitting between them. Germline lookup yields CDR1 LGHNA and CDR2 YSLEER. The CDR3 is 11 amino acids. This CDR3 reads CASRKGETQYL. In nucleotides, the CDR3 is TGCGCCAGCAGAAAGGGTGAGACCCAGTACTTA.

Remarks on this clonotype: A much larger clone is a single base away; this may be a read error. The genes are TRBV5-6 and TRBJ1-1, with D unresolved. This CDR3 contains 13 residues. Germline CDR1 SGHDT, CDR2 YYEEEE. The CDR3 loop is CAGSRPMGSEAFF. The CDR3 DNA sequence: TGTGCCGGCAGCCGGCCCATGGGTAGTGAAGCTTTCTTT. The full variable domain, its missing parts supplied by reference TRBV5-6 and TRBJ1-1, is DAGVTQSPTHLIKTRGQQVTLRCSPKSGHDTVSWYQQALGQGPQFIFQYYEEEERQRGNFPDRFSGHQFPNYSSELNVNALLLGDSALYLCAGSRPMGSEAFFGQGTRLTVV.

This clonotype was counted many times. This chain uses TRBV4-1 with TRBJ2-2, with D possibly matching TRBD1 (5 bases). V shed 3 bases and J shed 6 bases, with 8 bases lying between them. This CDR3 is built from 13 residues. Looked up from germline, CDR1 is MGHRA and CDR2 is YSYEKL. The CDR3 loop reads CASSQTAPGELFF. CDR3 coding DNA: TGCGCCAGCAGCCAGACAGCTCCCGGGGAGCTGTTTTTT.

A word on this clonotype: This may stem from a read error, because a much larger clone lies one nucleotide away. This chain connects TRBV6-1 to TRBJ1-6; 7 bases are shared with TRBD1. V lost 6 bases, J lost 7 bases, and 6 bases stayed unmatched. This CDR3 has 14 amino acids. Germline CDR1 MNHNS, CDR2 SASEGT. CDR3: CASRVQGGNSPLHF. The CDR3 DNA reads TGTGCCAGCAGAGTCCAAGGGGGCAATTCACCCCTCCACTTT.

In the case of this clonotype: Here the CDR3 omits its conserved ending phenylalanine or tryptophan, so a read error is the likely source. The V and J genes are TRBV12-3 or TRBV12-4 and TRBJ2-7, with 9 bases that match TRBD2. Unmatched junction bases numbered 8, after V lost 6 bases and J lost 5 bases. The CDR3 consists of 14 residues. The CDR3, as DNA: TGTGCCAGCAGCCCTGCGGGAGGGTCCCACGAGCAGTACTTA. Translated: CASSPAGGSHEQYL.

The CDR3 region is CASSPTRESYNEQFF. CDR3 DNA: TGCGCCAGCAGCCCGACTAGGGAGTCCTACAATGAGCAGTTCTTC. The gene calls are TRBV5-1 and TRBJ2-1, with TRBD2 as a possible D gene (6 bases). The CDR3 is 15 residues long. Germline V lookup: CDR1 SGHRS, CDR2 YFSETQ. Trimming cost V 4 bases and J 1 base, with 12 bases left between them.

In the case of this clonotype: A junction end diverges from the germline sequence, so it may reflect a read error. The CDR3 nucleotides read TGCGCCAGCAGCATGGGACATCGCTCTGGGGCCAACGTCATGACTTTC. Translation: CASSMGHRSGANVMTF. V is TRBV5-1 and J is TRBJ2-6, with a weak D call TRBD1 (6 bases). Looked up from germline, CDR1 is SGHRS and CDR2 is YFSETQ. This CDR3 is 16 amino acids long. Together with reference TRBV5-1 and TRBJ2-6, the CDR3 gives the full variable domain: KAGVTQTPRYLIKTRGQQVTLSCSPISGHRSVSWYQQTPGQGLQFLFEYFSETQRNKGNFPGRFSGRQFSNSRSEMNVSTLELGDSALYLCASSMGHRSGANVMTFGAGSRLTVL.

As concerns this clonotype: This is likely a read error, given that the CDR3 carries no conserved phenylalanine or tryptophan at its end. J is TRBJ2-1 and V is TRBV11-2; D might be TRBD2 (7 bases). The CDR3 spans 17 residues. Germline V gene data show CDR1 as SGHAT and CDR2 as FQNNGV. CDR3 residues: CVISLGVGGPVSDEQFI. The CDR3, as DNA: TGTGTCATCAGCTTAGGTGTGGGGGGGCCGGTATCGGATGAGCAGTTCATC.